This TCR beta chain emerged from a study of cytomegalovirus exposure and HLA in healthy donors. For the study at large: Unique TCRs from HLA-typed donors, 75 million to 100 million of them, were held in an early data release.

It was with 60 Vbeta and 13 Jbeta primers that the PCR ran. This table comes from immunoSEQ multiplex PCR, and its TCRdb copy is limited to in-frame clones, with some not included. The data show fewer than 200,000 clones, 76% seen once. General study points: Cytomegalovirus-associated status was assigned to some 160 TCR beta chains.

Comments on this clone: Its cognate antigen is unknown.

The sequenced sample consisted of PBMCs. This TCR was recovered from a female donor in good health and CMV-seronegative.

The CDR3, as DNA: TGTGCCAGCAGCTTCGCGGGGGGGTACCAAGAGACCCAGTACTTC. This translates into CASSFAGGYQETQYF. The chain has TRBV5-4 and TRBJ2-5, with 9 bases aligning to TRBD2. From germline, CDR1 is SGHNT and CDR2 YYREEE (reference sequence). V shed 2 bases and J 0 bases; nucleotides not matched to a gene: 2. The CDR3 extends over 15 amino acids.